This TCR beta chain was captured by sequencing in a study of T cell responses to AZD1222 COVID-19 vaccine. Overall study results and limits: After the peak T cell response, and only then, were repertoires sampled. Donors were largely white British and mainly female; clonal diversity was possibly underestimated.

V shed 5 bases and J 8 bases; nucleotides not matched to a gene: 12. Germline V gives CDR1 LGHNA, CDR2 YNFKEQ. The CDR3 is 16 amino acids. This clone has a handful of counts. Antigen: not known. Here immunoSEQ multiplex PCR was the method, and the copy in TCRdb shows in-frame clones only, minus some. The data contain 150,000 or so clones, around 91% of them seen just once; the ten biggest clones take up about 4.6%. The TCR was taken from an adult in good health. This material consisted of peripheral blood, taken on day 0 of AZD1222 vaccination. The chain recombines TRBV4-2 with TRBJ1-4; 9 bases line up with TRBD1. CDR3 sequence: CASSSRRTGDKEKLFF. Written as DNA, the CDR3 is TGTGCCAGCAGCTCCCGTCGGACAGGGGACAAAGAAAAACTGTTTTTT.